This TCR beta chain originates from a study of blood T cells in healthy people across ages. This clonotype showed up many times. CDR3 length: 13 amino acids. Trimming took off 5 bases at V and 1 base at J, with 8 bases between the two ends. Per germline, CDR1 SEHNR and CDR2 FQNEAQ (reference sequence). For the second PCR, which ran for about 6 to 12 cycles, a sample-barcoded 5' primer and a J-beta primer mix were used. TCRdb called the 5' RACE reads again in MiXCR, with one record for every CDR3 protein. In the table there are fewer than 950,000 distinct CDR3 sequences, roughly 40% of which are singletons.

The chain employs TRBV7-9 and TRBJ1-1, with D unclear. Sequencing used blood. This TCR was recovered from a young man in good health. The CDR3 DNA is TGTGCCAGCAGCCCTGAGAGGAACACTGAAGCTTTCTTT. Encoded protein: CASSPERNTEAFF.